This record looks at one TCR beta chain sequence and its context. Its matching antigen is unknown. Assay used: immunoSEQ multiplex PCR; TCRdb lists only in-frame clones, some missing. The sample shows roughly 20,000 clones, around 84% of them seen only once. Repeated repertoire sampling spanned the course of chemoradiotherapy. The data are from a study of chemoradiotherapy in HPV16-positive cancers. Study-level points and caveats: Candidate HPV-specific clones and E7-related TCR motifs grew in tumor during treatment.

Trimming left V 4 bases short and J 0 bases short, with 5 bases between. Germline assignment: CDR1 SGHDT and CDR2 YYEEEE. The CDR3 is 14 amino acids. The chain links TRBV5-6 to TRBJ1-6; D gene unclear. This material consisted of blood, taken from a patient who underwent chemoradiotherapy. This sequence originates from a human donor with HPV-associated anogenital cancer. CDR3 sequence (DNA): TGTGCCAGCAGCCCACTCTCCTATAATTCACCCCTCCACTTT. This translates into CASSPLSYNSPLHF.